The 23 T cell receptor beta chains reported below all come from one sample, sequenced in a study of HIV-infected children after antiretroviral therapy interruption. The treatment: PENTA 11 planned treatment interruption arm or continuous ART arm. A 3' RACE protocol on RNA, with unique molecular identifiers, produced the TCR library. TCRdb called the 3' RACE reads again in MiXCR, with one record for every CDR3 protein. The profile covers 30,000 to 40,000 distinct CDR3 sequences, with less than 8.5% appearing a single time and approximately 0.9% taken by the ten largest. The specimen was CD45RA+ CD4+ T cells from PBMCs, pooled from several time points, collected from a donor given antiretroviral therapy, either interrupted or continuous. Noted subset: naive CD4+ CD45RA+ CD45RO- T cells. The origin of the receptors is a pool of human donors with HIV.

At least ten counts were recorded for this clonotype. This chain uses TRBV6-6 with TRBJ2-3; 8 nucleotides agree with TRBD2. This CDR3 is 14 amino acids long. Germline loops: CDR1 MNHNY, CDR2 SVGAGI (reference sequence). V gave up 8 bases and J gave up 5 bases; unmatched junction bases: 9. The CDR3 DNA reads TGTGCCAGCTCAGGGACTAGTCGAGGAGATACGCAGTATTTT. Translating gives CASSGTSRGDTQYF.

This clonotype showed up many times. The chain is built from TRBV12-3 or TRBV12-4 and TRBJ1-3, with 7 bases fitting TRBD1. V shed 5 bases and J 7 bases; nucleotides not matched to a gene: 8. The CDR3 is 14 amino acids. The DNA for the CDR3 is TGTGCCAGCAGTACCGACAGGGTCGGCAACACCATATATTTT. It translates to CASSTDRVGNTIYF.

This clonotype occurred many times. This rearrangement joins TRBV4-2 to TRBJ2-3; TRBD1 or TRBD2 may be the D gene (6 bases each). The length of the CDR3 is 13 residues. Germline V gives CDR1 LGHNA, CDR2 YNFKEQ. V dropped 3 bases and J dropped 6 bases, with 10 bases sitting between them. CDR3 bases: TGTGCCAGCAGCCACTCGGGGGCGGATACGCAGTATTTT. This sequence encodes CASSHSGADTQYF.

The V gene is TRBV5-1, the J gene TRBJ2-7; 7 bases are a match to TRBD1. Germline CDR1 is SGHRS and CDR2 is YFSETQ. V trimming: 4 bases; J trimming: 4 bases; junction bases outside the gene matches: 5. The length of the CDR3 is 13 residues. The CDR3 is CASSIGTEYEQYF. Written as DNA, the CDR3 is TGCGCCAGCAGCATCGGGACAGAATACGAGCAGTACTTC.

This clonotype occurred a few times. The V gene is TRBV29-1, the J gene TRBJ1-1; D is ambiguous. CDR1 is SQVTM and CDR2 is ANQGSEA in the germline V gene. The ends were cut back, 4 bases at V and 5 bases at J, with 20 bases in the middle. This CDR3 region has 15 residues. CDR3 protein: CSVVYHTRSKTEAFF. CDR3 bases: TGCAGCGTTGTCTATCACACCCGAAGTAAGACTGAAGCTTTCTTT.

There are many counts of this clonotype. The rearrangement links TRBV27 to TRBJ2-1; TRBD1 is a possible D gene (7 bases). The CDR3 consists of 20 residues. V was shortened by 5 bases and J by 0 bases, with 26 bases between the two germline ends. Germline CDR1 reads MNHEY; CDR2 reads SMNVEV (reference sequence). The CDR3, as DNA: TGTGCCAGCAGTCTTAACCTCAGGGGGGTCATTAGAAGCTCCTACAATGAGCAGTTCTTC. Translated: CASSLNLRGVIRSSYNEQFF.

The table lists this clonotype with many counts. This chain uses TRBV5-6 with TRBJ2-1; a weak D match, TRBD2 (7 bases). The CDR3 covers 17 residues. Between the trimmed V and J ends, which lost 3 bases and 4 bases, there was a span of 20 bases. Per the germline V gene, CDR1 is SGHDT and CDR2 is YYEEEE. Written as DNA, the CDR3 is TGTGCCAGCAGCTCCCTTGGGGGCGGGAGAATTTACAATGAGCAGTTCTTC. It translates to CASSSLGGGRIYNEQFF. The full variable domain, in which reference TRBV5-6 and TRBJ2-1 provide the parts outside the CDR3, is DAGVTQSPTHLIKTRGQQVTLRCSPKSGHDTVSWYQQALGQGPQFIFQYYEEEERQRGNFPDRFSGHQFPNYSSELNVNALLLGDSALYLCASSSLGGGRIYNEQFFGPGTRLTVL.

This clonotype was counted at least ten times. One end of the junction does not line up with germline, which may come from a read error. CDR3: CASGDRLGDAETLYF. The CDR3 coding sequence is TGTGCCAGCGGTGATAGACTGGGCGACGCAGAAACGCTGTATTTT. The chain employs TRBV10-3 and TRBJ2-3, with D unclear. The V gene's germline CDR1 is ENHRY and CDR2 SYGVKD. CDR3 size: 15 residues.

This clonotype was picked up many times. This sequence joins TRBV29-1 and TRBJ2-1, with 8 nucleotides matching TRBD2. Per germline, CDR1 SQVTM and CDR2 ANQGSEA. V shed 4 bases, J shed 3 bases, and the junction held 5 bases outside the gene matches. This CDR3 has 14 residues. The CDR3: CSVARTSFYNEQFF. CDR3 bases: TGCAGCGTTGCGAGGACTAGCTTCTACAATGAGCAGTTCTTC.

This clonotype was recorded many times. The chain employs TRBV7-2 and TRBJ2-7, with unresolved D. Between the trimmed V and J ends, which lost 7 bases and 4 bases, there was a span of 11 bases. This CDR3 comprises 12 residues. The germline V gene encodes CDR1 SGHTA and CDR2 FQGNSA. This CDR3 is CASTDFLYEQYF. For the CDR3, the DNA is TGTGCCAGCACCGACTTTTTATACGAGCAGTACTTC.

This clonotype was picked up many times. The CDR3 sequence is CASSLLGLRNSGNTIYF. Written as DNA, the CDR3 is TGTGCCAGCAGCTTATTGGGTTTGAGAAACTCTGGAAACACCATATATTTT. V and J are TRBV13 and TRBJ1-3, with D unclear. The CDR3 contains 17 residues. Germline V gene data show CDR1 as PRHDT and CDR2 as FYEKMQ (reference sequence). Trimming removed 2 bases from V and 0 bases from J, with 14 bases in between.

CDR3: CASSKRTGVGNEQFF. CDR3 sequence (DNA): TGTGCCAGCAGCAAAAGAACGGGAGTGGGGAATGAGCAGTTCTTC. The J gene is TRBJ2-1, the V gene TRBV7-3; D perhaps matches TRBD2 (6 bases). The germline V gene encodes CDR1 SGHTA and CDR2 FQGTGA. Trimming stripped 5 bases from V and 7 bases from J, with 18 bases between. The CDR3 covers 15 residues.

This clonotype was seen ten or more times. The chain recombines TRBV18 with TRBJ2-3; D gene unclear. This CDR3 comprises 11 residues. Germline loops: CDR1 KGHSH, CDR2 LQKENI. V lost 3 bases to trimming and J lost 8 bases, with 6 bases between them. CDR3 in DNA: TGTGCCAGCTCACCTTCCGGTACGCAGTATTTT. Amino acids: CASSPSGTQYF.

This clonotype was counted only a few times. One junction end disagrees with the germline gene, perhaps due to a read error. The rearrangement uses TRBV20-1 and TRBJ1-1; D is possibly TRBD1 (6 bases). Germline-derived CDR1 and CDR2 are DFQATT and SNEGSKA (reference sequence). This CDR3 has 13 residues. The CDR3 protein is CSARAQGNTEAVF. The CDR3 nucleotides are TGCAGTGCTAGGGCTCAGGGGAACACTGAAGCTGTCTTT.

The rearrangement joins TRBV28 to TRBJ2-7; TRBD1 aligns across 7 bases. Germline assignment: CDR1 MDHEN and CDR2 SYDVKM. The CDR3 has 15 residues. Germline trimming cut 6 bases from V and 7 bases from J; bases unmatched to any gene: 15. CDR3 nucleotides: TGTGCCAGCAGCCAACCTCTAGGGACAGTTATGGAGCAGTACTTC. Protein sequence: CASSQPLGTVMEQYF.

This clonotype was counted many times. The chain joins TRBV7-2 to TRBJ2-1; 8 bases line up with TRBD1. With 4 bases clipped from V and 5 bases from J, the junction kept 7 bases outside the gene matches. This CDR3 contains 15 residues. Germline CDR1 reads SGHTA; CDR2 reads FQGNSA. CDR3 DNA sequence: TGTGCCAGCAGCTCGGACAGGGTGTTAAACAATGAGCAGTTCTTC. Amino acid sequence: CASSSDRVLNNEQFF. Looking up the rest from reference TRBV7-2 and TRBJ2-1 gives the full variable domain: GAGVSQSPSNKVTEKGKDVELRCDPISGHTALYWYRQSLGQGLEFLIYFQGNSAPDKSGLPSDRFSAERTGGSVSTLTIQRTQQEDSAVYLCASSSDRVLNNEQFFGPGTRLTVL.

This clonotype was detected a few times. The rearrangement uses TRBV3-1 and TRBJ2-7; tentative D call: TRBD2 (7 bases). There are 14 residues in the CDR3. CDR1 is LGHDT, CDR2 YNNKEL, per germline (reference sequence). Trimming pared 4 bases from V and 5 bases from J, leaving 15 bases between. The CDR3 DNA is TGTGCCAGCAGCCGGCGAGGGGGGGCCCACGAGCAGTACTTC. This translates into CASSRRGGAHEQYF.

At least ten counts were recorded for this clonotype. J is TRBJ1-2 and V is TRBV20-1; D unresolved. CDR3 size: 13 residues. V was trimmed by 3 bases and J by 1 base, leaving 9 bases between them. Germline V lookup: CDR1 DFQATT, CDR2 SNEGSKA (reference sequence). Here the CDR3 DNA reads TGCAGTGCTAGGAGCACAGATAACTATGGCTACACCTTC. Encoded protein: CSARSTDNYGYTF.

This clonotype came up a few times. The chain uses TRBV10-3 and TRBJ1-5; D call uncertain. V was clipped by 4 bases and J by 1 base, with 5 bases between them. Germline V gene lookup returns CDR1 ENHRY and CDR2 SYGVKD. The CDR3 consists of 13 residues. CDR3 residues: CAISAGSNQPQHF. Written as DNA, the CDR3 is TGTGCCATCAGTGCGGGCAGCAATCAGCCCCAGCATTTT.

At least ten counts were recorded for this clonotype. V gene TRBV7-2 combines with J gene TRBJ2-2, with D unclear. This CDR3 region has 14 residues. V lost 2 bases and J 4 bases, leaving 8 bases between the germline ends. Germline CDR1 is SGHTA and CDR2 is FQGNSA. CDR3 loop: CASSLRIGTGELFF. The CDR3, as DNA: TGTGCCAGCAGCTTACGTATCGGCACCGGGGAGCTGTTTTTT.

CDR3 nucleotide sequence: TGCAGTGCCGCGGACAGGGTAACGAGCGGGGAGCTGTTTTTT. Its translation is CSAADRVTSGELFF. The rearrangement links TRBV20-1 to TRBJ2-2; TRBD1 agrees at 8 bases. Germline values: CDR1 DFQATT, CDR2 SNEGSKA (reference sequence). The CDR3 runs to 14 residues. The junction had 10 bases not matched to a gene; V was cut back by 6 bases and J by 7 bases.

This clonotype was recorded many times. At one end, the junction sequence differs from germline, possibly due to a read error. This chain links TRBV13 with TRBJ2-5; D may be TRBD1 (7 bases). This CDR3 is 13 amino acids long. Germline V gives CDR1 PRHDT, CDR2 FYEKMQ (reference sequence). The CDR3 DNA reads as TGTGCCAGCTCTCCAACAGGGGAGGACACCCAGTACTTT. As protein: CASSPTGEDTQYF.

This clonotype was seen many times. The rearrangement joins TRBV6-1 to TRBJ2-7, with 13 nucleotides matching TRBD2. The trim removed 4 bases at V and 5 bases at J, leaving 8 bases unmatched. CDR1 and CDR2 from the germline V gene are MNHNS and SASEGT. CDR3 size: 16 residues. CDR3 loop: CASSGTSGSTRNEQYF. CDR3 DNA: TGTGCCAGCAGTGGGACTAGCGGGAGTACAAGGAACGAGCAGTACTTC.